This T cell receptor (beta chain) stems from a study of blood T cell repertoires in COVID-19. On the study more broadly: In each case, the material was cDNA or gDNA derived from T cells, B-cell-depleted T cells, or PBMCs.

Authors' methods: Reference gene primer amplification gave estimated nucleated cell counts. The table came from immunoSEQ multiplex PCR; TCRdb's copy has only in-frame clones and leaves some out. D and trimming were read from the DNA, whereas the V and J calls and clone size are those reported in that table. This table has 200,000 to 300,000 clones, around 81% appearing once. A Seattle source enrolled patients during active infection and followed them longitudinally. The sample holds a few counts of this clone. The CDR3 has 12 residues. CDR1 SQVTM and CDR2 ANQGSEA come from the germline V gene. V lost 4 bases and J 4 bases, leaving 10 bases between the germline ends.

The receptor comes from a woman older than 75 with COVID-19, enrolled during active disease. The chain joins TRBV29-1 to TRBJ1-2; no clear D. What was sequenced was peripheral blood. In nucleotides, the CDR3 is TGCAGCGTTGTAGCACCGTCCTATGGCTACACCTTC. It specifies CSVVAPSYGYTF.